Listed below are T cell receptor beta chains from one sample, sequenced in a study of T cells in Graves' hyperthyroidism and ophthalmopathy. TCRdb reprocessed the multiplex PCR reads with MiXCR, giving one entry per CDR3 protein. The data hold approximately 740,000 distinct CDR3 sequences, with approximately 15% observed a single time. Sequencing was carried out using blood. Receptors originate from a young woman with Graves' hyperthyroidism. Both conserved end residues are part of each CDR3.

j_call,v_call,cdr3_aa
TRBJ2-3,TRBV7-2,CASSPTLGLYVTDTQYF
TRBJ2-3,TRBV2,CASRVLRTDTQYF
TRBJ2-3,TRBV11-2,CASSLVSGRVTDTQYF
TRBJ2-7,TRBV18,CASSPVRERGYEQYF
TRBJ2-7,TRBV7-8,CASSLADKYEQYF
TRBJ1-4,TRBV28,CASSDPGQGAFPNEKLFF
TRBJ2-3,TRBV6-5,CASSYSRLAGFTDTQYF
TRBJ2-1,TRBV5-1,CASNYVGGRYNEQFF
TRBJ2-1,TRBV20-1,CSARAYSAGSYNEQFF
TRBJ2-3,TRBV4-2,CASSQAEGDTDTQYF
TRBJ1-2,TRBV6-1,CASSRTTGGAGFYGYTF
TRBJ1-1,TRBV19,CASSNPTGRPNTEAFF
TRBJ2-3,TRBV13,CASSSTEADTQYF
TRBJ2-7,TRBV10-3,CAISGGWTNSYEQYF
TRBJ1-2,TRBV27,CASSLRSGLDYGYTF
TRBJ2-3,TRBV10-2,CASSGGLSADTQYF